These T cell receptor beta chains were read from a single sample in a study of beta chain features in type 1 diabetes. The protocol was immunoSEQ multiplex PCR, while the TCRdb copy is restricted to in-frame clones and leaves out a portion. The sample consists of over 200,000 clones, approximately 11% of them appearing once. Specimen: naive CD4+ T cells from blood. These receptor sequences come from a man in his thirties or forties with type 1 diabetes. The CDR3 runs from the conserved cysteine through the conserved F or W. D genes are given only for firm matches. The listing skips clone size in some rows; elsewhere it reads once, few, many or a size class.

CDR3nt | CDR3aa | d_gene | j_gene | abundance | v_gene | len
TGTGCCAGCTCGGCCCAGCGGGGGGGCCATCGCTCCTACAATGAGCAGTTCTTC | CASSAQRGGHRSYNEQFF | TRBD2 | TRBJ2-1 | few | TRBV4-2 | 18
TGTGCCACCAGCAGAGATCTAACAGAGACCCAGTACTTC | CATSRDLTETQYF | NA | TRBJ2-5 | NA | TRBV15 | 13
TGCGCCAGCAGCTTGGCTCAGGGGGCATATGGCTACACCTTC | CASSLAQGAYGYTF | TRBD1 | TRBJ1-2 | NA | TRBV5-1 | 14
TGTGCCAGCATCTCTGCCGGGAGGGGCGGCTATGGCTACACCTTC | CASISAGRGGYGYTF | NA | TRBJ1-2 | NA | TRBV28 | 15
TGTGCCAGCAGCCATGACCGGGTCTACGAGCAGTACTTC | CASSHDRVYEQYF | NA | TRBJ2-7 | NA | TRBV6-5 | 13
TGTGCCAGCAGTGGACTCCGGGGGGCCCAAGACTACAATGAGCAGTTCTTC | CASSGLRGAQDYNEQFF | NA | TRBJ2-1 | NA | TRBV6-1 | 17
TGCAGCGTCGGGGGACAGGGGTCCGAGCAGTACTTC | CSVGGQGSEQYF | TRBD1 | TRBJ2-7 | NA | TRBV29-1 | 12
TGCGCCAGCAGCATGGCGGCGGCGGCTCGTCCAGATACGCAGTATTTT | CASSMAAAARPDTQYF | NA | TRBJ2-3 | NA | TRBV5-1 | 16
TGTGCCAGCATCCTGCGGGAGTCCGGGGCCAACGTCCTGACTTTC | CASILRESGANVLTF | TRBD2 | TRBJ2-6 | few | TRBV7-2 | 15
TGTGCCAGCAAACAGGTACTTGGTCAGCCCCAGCATTTT | CASKQVLGQPQHF | NA | TRBJ1-5 | NA | TRBV25-1 | 13
TGTGCCAGCAGCCCCCCCCGGGGAGGCACTGAAGCTTTCTTT | CASSPPRGGTEAFF | NA | TRBJ1-1 | NA | TRBV6-6 | 14
TGTGCCAGCAGCTTATTAGATGAGCAGTTCTTC | CASSLLDEQFF | NA | TRBJ2-1 | NA | TRBV7-9 | 11
TGTGCCCGTGACAGGGGAGAATCACCCCTCCACTTT | CARDRGESPLHF | TRBD1 | TRBJ1-6 | NA | TRBV30 | 12
TGTGCCAGCAGCCAAGGGACAGCCTATTCACCCCTCCACTTT | CASSQGTAYSPLHF | NA | TRBJ1-6 | few | TRBV14 | 14
TGTGCCAGCACCCAAGCAAGGGGGGGTAACTATGGCTACACCTTC | CASTQARGGNYGYTF | NA | TRBJ1-2 | few | TRBV4-2 | 15
TGTGCCAGCACAGACAGATACATGAACACTGAAGCTTTCTTT | CASTDRYMNTEAFF | NA | TRBJ1-1 | NA | TRBV6-6 | 14
TGTGCCAGCAGTCAAGGGTCGAGGGGGGAGCAGTACTTC | CASSQGSRGEQYF | NA | TRBJ2-7 | few | TRBV25-1 | 13
TGTGCCAGCTCACCACCGGGGCTAGCGGGGTACGGCATTCAGTACTTC | CASSPPGLAGYGIQYF | TRBD2 | TRBJ2-4 | NA | TRBV18 | 16